Presented here are 9 T cell receptor beta chains from one specimen sequenced in a study of blood T cell repertoires in COVID-19 (dated by TCRdb to 2019 to 2021). Receptors were amplified or captured by the immunoSEQ multiplex PCR assay. Imported from immuneACCESS, the table was reduced by TCRdb to in-frame sequences with V and J called. These copies leave out some clones; in studies compared against another copy, an unresolved V gene accounts for under half, and the cause of the remainder is not known. The sample records more than 200,000 clones, 88% of which are singletons. Of the sample, 0.7% is held by the ten largest clones. The source material was peripheral blood. Source of these receptors: a human donor in a cohort sampled during active COVID-19.

The rearrangement links TRBV5-1 to TRBJ2-5; a possible D gene is TRBD2 (5 bases). Trimming pared 0 bases from V and 2 bases from J, leaving 17 bases between. CDR3 length: 17 amino acids. Per the germline V gene, CDR1 is SGHRS and CDR2 is YFSETQ. CDR3 residues: CASSLGGGLDGQETQYF. The CDR3, as DNA: TGCGCCAGCAGCTTGGGTGGAGGCCTCGATGGGCAAGAGACCCAGTACTTC.

This clone showed up just once. The chain combines TRBV11-3 with TRBJ2-1; the D gene is possibly TRBD1 (6 bases). V was cut by 4 bases and J by 6 bases, with 13 bases left in between. The CDR3 is 14 amino acids. Germline CDR1 SGHNT, CDR2 YENEEA. This chain's CDR3 is CASSWGPTSNEQFF. The DNA of the CDR3 is TGTGCCAGCAGCTGGGGGCCAACCTCCAATGAGCAGTTCTTC.

V gene TRBV28 combines with J gene TRBJ1-2; 7 positions agree with TRBD1. CDR3 length equals 15 residues. CDR1 is MDHEN, CDR2 SYDVKM, per germline. Trimming took 4 bases from V and 3 from J; bases not matched to a gene: 8. The DNA for the CDR3 is TGTGCCAGCAGTTCGCCATTTACAGGGGACTATGGCTACACCTTC. Amino acid sequence: CASSSPFTGDYGYTF.

V gene TRBV29-1 combines with J gene TRBJ1-2, with TRBD1 matching over 7 bases. Per the germline V gene, CDR1 is SQVTM and CDR2 is ANQGSEA. The J segment lost 4 bases and the V segment lost 6 bases, leaving 8 bases of the junction unmatched. This CDR3 is 13 amino acids long. The CDR3 reads CSVVRGTVYGYTF. In DNA form, the CDR3 reads TGCAGCGTCGTAAGAGGGACAGTCTATGGCTACACCTTC.

The chain combines TRBV6-6 with TRBJ2-7; 9 positions match TRBD1. The CDR3 extends over 20 amino acids. The trim removed 6 bases at V and 0 bases at J, leaving 21 bases unmatched. CDR1 MNHNY and CDR2 SVGAGI come from the germline V gene (reference sequence). CDR3 loop: CASSKPSDRGSLLSSYEQYF. CDR3 bases: TGTGCCAGCAGCAAACCCTCGGACAGGGGTTCCCTCCTAAGCTCCTACGAGCAGTACTTC.

The chain combines TRBV9 with TRBJ2-7, with 14 bases aligning to TRBD2. The length of the CDR3 is 17 residues. Germline CDR1 reads SGDLS; CDR2 reads YYNGEE. V trimming: 3 bases; J trimming: 0 bases; junction bases outside the gene matches: 5. DNA for the CDR3: TGTGCCAGCAGCGCCCCGGGACTAGCGGGAGTCTCCTACGAGCAGTACTTC. It is translated as CASSAPGLAGVSYEQYF.

The chain couples TRBV13 to TRBJ2-2; 8 bases match TRBD1. Germline V lookup: CDR1 PRHDT, CDR2 FYEKMQ (reference sequence). V dropped 2 bases and J dropped 0; count of bases not matched to a gene: 2. This CDR3 is built from 16 residues. CDR3 in amino acids: CASSLLDRANTGELFF. As DNA, the CDR3 is TGTGCCAGCAGCTTACTGGACAGGGCGAACACCGGGGAGCTGTTTTTT.

This clone appeared a few times. V usage is TRBV5-1 and J usage is TRBJ2-3; D is unresolved. V gave up 0 bases and J gave up 0 bases, with 5 bases separating them. The CDR3 is 14 residues long. Per germline, CDR1 SGHRS and CDR2 YFSETQ. CDR3 sequence reads: CASSLGHSTDTQYF. The CDR3 bases are TGCGCCAGCAGCTTGGGACATAGCACAGATACGCAGTATTTT.

The J gene is TRBJ1-3, the V gene TRBV27; weak D call: TRBD1 (5 bases). The V end was cut by 4 bases, the J end by 9 bases, with 13 bases between. Germline CDR1 is MNHEY and CDR2 is SMNVEV (reference sequence). This CDR3 contains 13 residues. For the CDR3, the DNA is TGTGCCAGCAGTTCCCCCTCCCAGGGCACCATATATTTT. Translating it yields CASSSPSQGTIYF.